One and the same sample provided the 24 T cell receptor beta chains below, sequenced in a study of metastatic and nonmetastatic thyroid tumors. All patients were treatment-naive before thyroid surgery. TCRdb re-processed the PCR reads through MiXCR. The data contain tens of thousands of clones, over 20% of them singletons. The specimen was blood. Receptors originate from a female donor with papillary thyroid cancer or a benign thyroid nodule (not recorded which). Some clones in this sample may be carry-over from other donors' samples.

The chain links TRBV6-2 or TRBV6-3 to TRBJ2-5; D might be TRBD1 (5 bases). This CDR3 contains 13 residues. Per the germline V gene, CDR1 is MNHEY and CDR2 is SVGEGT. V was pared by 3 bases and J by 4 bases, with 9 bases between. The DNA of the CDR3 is TGTGCCAGCAGTTATCAGGGTGCAGAGACCCAGTACTTC. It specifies CASSYQGAETQYF.

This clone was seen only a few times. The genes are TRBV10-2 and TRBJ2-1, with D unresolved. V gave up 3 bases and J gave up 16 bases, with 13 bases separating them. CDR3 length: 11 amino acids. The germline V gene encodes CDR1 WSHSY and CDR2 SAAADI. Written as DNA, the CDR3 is TGCGCCAGCAGTGACTACAATGACCATTTCTTC. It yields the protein CASSDYNDHFF.

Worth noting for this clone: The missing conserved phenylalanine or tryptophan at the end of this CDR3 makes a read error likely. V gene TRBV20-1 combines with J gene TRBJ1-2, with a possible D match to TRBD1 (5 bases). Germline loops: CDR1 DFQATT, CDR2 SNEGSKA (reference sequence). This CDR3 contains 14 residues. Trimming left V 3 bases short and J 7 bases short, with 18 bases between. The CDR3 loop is CSASGAGPSSGYTL. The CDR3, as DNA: TGCAGTGCTAGCGGGGCAGGGCCGTCAAGTGGCTACACCCTC.

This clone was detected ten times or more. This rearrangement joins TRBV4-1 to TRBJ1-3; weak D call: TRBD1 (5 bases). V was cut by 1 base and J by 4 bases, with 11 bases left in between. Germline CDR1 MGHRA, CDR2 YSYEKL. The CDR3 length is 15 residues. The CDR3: CASSQVQVSGNTIYF. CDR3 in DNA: TGCGCCAGCAGCCAAGTACAGGTCAGCGGAAACACCATATATTTT.

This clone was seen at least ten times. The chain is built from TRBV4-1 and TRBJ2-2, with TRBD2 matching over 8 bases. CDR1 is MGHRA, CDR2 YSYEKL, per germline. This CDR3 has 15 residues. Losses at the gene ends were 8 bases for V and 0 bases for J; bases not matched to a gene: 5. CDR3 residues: CASRPGLANTGELFF. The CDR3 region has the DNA TGCGCCAGCCGCCCGGGACTAGCGAACACCGGGGAGCTGTTTTTT.

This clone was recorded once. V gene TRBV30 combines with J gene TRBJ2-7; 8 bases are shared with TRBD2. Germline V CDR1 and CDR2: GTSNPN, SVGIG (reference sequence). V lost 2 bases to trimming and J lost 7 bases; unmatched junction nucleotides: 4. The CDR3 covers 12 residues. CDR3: CAWSPIAGEQYF. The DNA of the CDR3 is TGTGCCTGGAGTCCTATAGCGGGGGAGCAGTACTTC. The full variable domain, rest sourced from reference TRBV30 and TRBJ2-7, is SQTIHQWPATLVQPVGSPLSLECTVEGTSNPNLYWYRQAAGRGLQLLFYSVGIGQISSEVPQNLSASRPQDRQFILSSKKLLLSDSGFYLCAWSPIAGEQYFGPGTRLTVT.

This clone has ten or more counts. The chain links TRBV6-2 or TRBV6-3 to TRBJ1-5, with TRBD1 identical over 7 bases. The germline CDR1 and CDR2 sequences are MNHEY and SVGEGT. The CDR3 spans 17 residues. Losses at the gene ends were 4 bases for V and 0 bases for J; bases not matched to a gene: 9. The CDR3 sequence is CASSFPTGTYSNQPQHF. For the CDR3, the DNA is TGTGCCAGCAGTTTCCCGACAGGGACCTATAGCAATCAGCCCCAGCATTTT.

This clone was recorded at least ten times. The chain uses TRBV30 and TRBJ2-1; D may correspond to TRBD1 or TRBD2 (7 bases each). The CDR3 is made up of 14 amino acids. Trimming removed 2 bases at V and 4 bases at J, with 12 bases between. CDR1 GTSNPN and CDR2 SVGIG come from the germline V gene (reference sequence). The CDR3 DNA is TGTGCCTGGAGTACAGGGGAGGGTTACAATGAGCAGTTCTTC. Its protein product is CAWSTGEGYNEQFF.

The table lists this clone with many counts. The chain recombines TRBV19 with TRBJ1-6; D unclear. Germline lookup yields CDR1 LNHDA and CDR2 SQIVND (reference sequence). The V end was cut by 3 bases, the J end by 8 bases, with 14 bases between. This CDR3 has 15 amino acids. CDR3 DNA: TGTGCCAGTAGTATGGGAACGGGAACCTATTCACCCCTCCACTTT. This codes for CASSMGTGTYSPLHF.

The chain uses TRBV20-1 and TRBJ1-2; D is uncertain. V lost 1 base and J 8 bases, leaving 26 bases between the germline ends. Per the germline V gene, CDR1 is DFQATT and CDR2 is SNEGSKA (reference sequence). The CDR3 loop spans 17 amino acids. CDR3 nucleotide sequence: TGCAGTGCTAGAGTACCTTCCTCAGTTATGGGAGTAGGAGGCTACACCTTC. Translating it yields CSARVPSSVMGVGGYTF.

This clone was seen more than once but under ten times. CDR3 sequence: CASSNPGHNYNEQFF. In nucleotides, the CDR3 is TGTGCCAGCAGTAATCCGGGACACAATTACAATGAGCAGTTCTTC. The chain couples TRBV6-1 to TRBJ2-1; D may be TRBD1 (6 bases). The CDR3 consists of 15 residues. The V and J ends lost 5 bases and 4 bases respectively, with 15 bases between them. CDR1 is MNHNS, CDR2 SASEGT, per germline.

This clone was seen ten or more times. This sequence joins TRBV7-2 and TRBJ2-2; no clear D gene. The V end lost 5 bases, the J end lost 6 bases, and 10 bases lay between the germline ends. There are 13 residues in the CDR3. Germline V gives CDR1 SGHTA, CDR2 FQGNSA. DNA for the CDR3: TGTGCCAGCAGCCTTAGCAGATCCGGGGAGCTGTTTTTT. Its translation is CASSLSRSGELFF.

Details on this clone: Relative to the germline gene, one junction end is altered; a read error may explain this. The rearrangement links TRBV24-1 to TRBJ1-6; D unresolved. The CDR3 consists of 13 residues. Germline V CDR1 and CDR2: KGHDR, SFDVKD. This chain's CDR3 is CATSEGYNSPLNF. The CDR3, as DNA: TGTGCCACCAGTGAGGGATATAATTCACCCCTAAACTTT.

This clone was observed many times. The CDR3 DNA is TGTGCCAGCTCACCTTATAACTCTGGAAACACCATATATTTT. Its translation: CASSPYNSGNTIYF. The J gene is TRBJ1-3, the V gene TRBV18; D unresolved. Trimming cost V 3 bases and J 0 bases, with 6 bases left between them. There are 14 residues in the CDR3. The V gene's germline CDR1 is KGHSH and CDR2 LQKENI.

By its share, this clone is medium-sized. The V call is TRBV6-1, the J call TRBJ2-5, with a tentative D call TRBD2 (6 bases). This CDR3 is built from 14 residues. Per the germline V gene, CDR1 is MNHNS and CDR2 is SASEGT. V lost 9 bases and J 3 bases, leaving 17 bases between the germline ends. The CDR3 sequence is CASKTRLVKETQYF. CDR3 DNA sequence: TGTGCCAGTAAAACGCGACTAGTAAAAGAGACCCAGTACTTC.

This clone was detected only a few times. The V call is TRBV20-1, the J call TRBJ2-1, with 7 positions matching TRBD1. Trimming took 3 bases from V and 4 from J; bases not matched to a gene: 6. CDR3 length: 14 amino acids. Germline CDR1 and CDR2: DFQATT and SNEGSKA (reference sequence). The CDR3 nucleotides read TGCAGTGCTAGGTATGACAGGGAGTACAATGAGCAGTTCTTC. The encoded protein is CSARYDREYNEQFF.

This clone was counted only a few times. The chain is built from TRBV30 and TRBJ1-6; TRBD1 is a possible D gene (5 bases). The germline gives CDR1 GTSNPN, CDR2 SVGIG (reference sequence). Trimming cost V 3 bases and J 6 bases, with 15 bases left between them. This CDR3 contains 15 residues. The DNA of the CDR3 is TGTGCCTGGAGAACTGACAGCCAACTTAATTCACCCCTCCACTTT. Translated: CAWRTDSQLNSPLHF. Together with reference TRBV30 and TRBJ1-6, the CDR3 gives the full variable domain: SQTIHQWPATLVQPVGSPLSLECTVEGTSNPNLYWYRQAAGRGLQLLFYSVGIGQISSEVPQNLSASRPQDRQFILSSKKLLLSDSGFYLCAWRTDSQLNSPLHFGNGTRLTVT.

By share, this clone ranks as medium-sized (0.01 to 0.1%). The CDR3 DNA sequence: TGTGCCAGCAGTATTGACAGGGATACGCAGTATTTT. Protein: CASSIDRDTQYF. The rearrangement joins TRBV6-1 to TRBJ2-3, with a possible D match to TRBD1 (6 bases). There are 12 residues in the CDR3. The V gene lost 5 bases and the J gene lost 6 bases, with 9 bases spanning the gap. The V gene's germline CDR1 is MNHNS and CDR2 SASEGT.

Written as DNA, the CDR3 is TGCAGTGCTAGCTCCGGACTGCCGGGGACGGCCTTAAACGAGCAGTACTTC. It specifies CSASSGLPGTALNEQYF. This sequence joins TRBV20-1 and TRBJ2-7; D may correspond to TRBD1 or TRBD2 (5 bases each). Trimming cost V 3 bases and J 5 bases, with 26 bases left between them. The CDR3 consists of 17 residues. CDR1 is DFQATT and CDR2 is SNEGSKA in the germline V gene (reference sequence).

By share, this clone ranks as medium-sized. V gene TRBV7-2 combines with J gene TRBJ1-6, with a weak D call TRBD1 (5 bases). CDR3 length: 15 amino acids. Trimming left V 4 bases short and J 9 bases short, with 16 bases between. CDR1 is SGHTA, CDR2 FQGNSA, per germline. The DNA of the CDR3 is TGTGCCAGCAGCTCCGGGACGGCGGTTGTTTCACCCCTCCACTTT. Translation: CASSSGTAVVSPLHF.

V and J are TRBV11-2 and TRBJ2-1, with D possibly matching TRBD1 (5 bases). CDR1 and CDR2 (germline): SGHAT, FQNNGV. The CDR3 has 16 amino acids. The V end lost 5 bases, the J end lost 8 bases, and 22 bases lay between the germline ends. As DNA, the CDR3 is TGTGCCAGCAGCCCTACCTGGGGCCAGACCTTGGATGAGCAGTTCTTC. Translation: CASSPTWGQTLDEQFF.

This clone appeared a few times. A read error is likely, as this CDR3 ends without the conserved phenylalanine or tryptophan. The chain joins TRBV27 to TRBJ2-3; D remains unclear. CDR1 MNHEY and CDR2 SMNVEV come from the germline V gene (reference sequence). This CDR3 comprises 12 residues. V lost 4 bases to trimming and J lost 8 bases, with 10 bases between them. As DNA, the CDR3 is TGTGCCAGCAGTTCCCTAGTGGTTACGCAGTATTTA. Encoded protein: CASSSLVVTQYL.

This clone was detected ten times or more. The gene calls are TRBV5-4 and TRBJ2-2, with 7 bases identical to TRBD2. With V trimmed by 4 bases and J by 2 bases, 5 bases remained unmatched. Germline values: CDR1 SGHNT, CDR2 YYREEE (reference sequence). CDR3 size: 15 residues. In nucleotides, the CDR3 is TGTGCCAGCAGCCCAGGAGCGGGAAACACCGGGGAGCTGTTTTTT. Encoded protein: CASSPGAGNTGELFF.

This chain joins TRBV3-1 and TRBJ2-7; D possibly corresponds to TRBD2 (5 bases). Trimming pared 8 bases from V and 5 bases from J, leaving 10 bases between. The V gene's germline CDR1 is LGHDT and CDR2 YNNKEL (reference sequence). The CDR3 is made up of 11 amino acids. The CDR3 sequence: CASGEWDEQYF. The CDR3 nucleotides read TGTGCCAGCGGGGAGTGGGACGAGCAGTACTTC.